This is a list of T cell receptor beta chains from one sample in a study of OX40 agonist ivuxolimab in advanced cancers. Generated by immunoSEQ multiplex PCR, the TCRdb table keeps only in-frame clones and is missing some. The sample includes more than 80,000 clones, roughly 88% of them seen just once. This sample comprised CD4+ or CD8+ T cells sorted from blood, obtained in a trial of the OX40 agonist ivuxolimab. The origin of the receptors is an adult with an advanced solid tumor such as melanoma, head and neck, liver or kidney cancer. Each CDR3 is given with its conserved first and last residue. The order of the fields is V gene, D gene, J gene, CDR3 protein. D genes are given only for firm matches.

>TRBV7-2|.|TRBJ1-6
CASTRGAENSPLHF
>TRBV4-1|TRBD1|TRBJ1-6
CASSQGGTALPLHF
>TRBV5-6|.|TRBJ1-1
CASSFGGIPGWDTEAFF
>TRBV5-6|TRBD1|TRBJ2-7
CASSPTGGSYEQYF
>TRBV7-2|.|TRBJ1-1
CASSLGAGYTEAFF
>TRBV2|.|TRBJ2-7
CASSRDTSYEQYF
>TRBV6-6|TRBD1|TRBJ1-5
CASSYTGGLNQPQHF
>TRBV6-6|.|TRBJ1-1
CASSPNQNTEAFF
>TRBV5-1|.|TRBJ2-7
CASSTQGPDEQYF
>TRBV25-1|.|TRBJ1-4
CASSEGGRGFTNEKLFF
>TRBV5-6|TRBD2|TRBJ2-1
CASTMTSGYNEQFF
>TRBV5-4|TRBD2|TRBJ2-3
CASSLGGAGLNTQYF
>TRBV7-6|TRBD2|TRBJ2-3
CASSLAAGAGGVTDTQYF
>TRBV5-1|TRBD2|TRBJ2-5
CASSLRLAGQETQYF
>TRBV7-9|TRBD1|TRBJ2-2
CASSRDRGYAGELFF
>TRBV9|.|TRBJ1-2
CASSPWKGKEGYTF
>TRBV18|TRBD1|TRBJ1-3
CASSPLTGQGNSGNTIYF
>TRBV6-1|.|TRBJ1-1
CASSHLNTEAFF
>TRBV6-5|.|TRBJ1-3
CASSYGDTIYF
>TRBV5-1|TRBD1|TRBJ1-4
CASSQGQFNEKLFF
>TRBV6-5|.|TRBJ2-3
CASSYSIVTDTQYF
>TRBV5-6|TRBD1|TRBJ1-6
CASSWTGSADNSPLHF
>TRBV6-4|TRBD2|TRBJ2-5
CASSDRPLAGGPRTQYF
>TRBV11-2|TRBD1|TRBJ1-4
CASSINRGEKLFF
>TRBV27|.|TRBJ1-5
CASTPRGESNQPQHF
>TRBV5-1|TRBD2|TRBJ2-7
CASSLAGGVEQYF
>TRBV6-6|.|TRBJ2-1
CASSSGGAGGNEQFF
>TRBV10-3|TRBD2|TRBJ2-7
CAIRGTSEPYEQYF
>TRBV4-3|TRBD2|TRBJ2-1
CASSQGTSGVNNEQFF
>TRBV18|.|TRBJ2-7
CASSPYTTSYEQYF
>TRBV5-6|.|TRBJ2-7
CASSLASYEQYF